This T cell receptor beta chain was sequenced during a study of graft-versus-host responses after intestinal transplantation. Study overall: Following induction with anti-thymocyte globulin, all recipients were given tacrolimus and steroids for approximately three years. Points from the study as a whole: Declining HvG levels early post-transplant were linked to peak circulating GvH clone levels. Individuals who had graft-donor T cell macrochimerism had allografts that showed high graft-versus-host to host-versus-graft clonal ratios. Recipient-marrow GvH clones were detected, some having first appeared in ileum or blood.

Assay: immunoSEQ multiplex PCR; the TCRdb copy retains only in-frame clones and omits some. Of around 100,000 clones listed, roughly nine tenths are singletons. About this clone: The antigen is undetermined.

The receptor's source is a human donor who was the organ donor for an intestinal transplant. The material was unstimulated CD4+ T cells sorted from spleen or lymph node cells, obtained before transplant.

The CDR3 bases are TGCGCCAGCAGCTTGGCTCTCCCGAGCTCCTACAATGAGCAGTTCTTC. Protein product: CASSLALPSSYNEQFF. The chain combines TRBV5-1 with TRBJ2-1; D remains unclear. The V gene lost 0 bases and the J gene lost 0 bases, with 10 bases spanning the gap. Per germline, CDR1 SGHRS and CDR2 YFSETQ. CDR3 length equals 16 residues. The whole variable domain, filled in from reference TRBV5-1 and TRBJ2-1, reads KAGVTQTPRYLIKTRGQQVTLSCSPISGHRSVSWYQQTPGQGLQFLFEYFSETQRNKGNFPGRFSGRQFSNSRSEMNVSTLELGDSALYLCASSLALPSSYNEQFFGPGTRLTVL.